This T cell receptor beta chain was found in a study of blood T cell repertoires in COVID-19. Study-level background: Donors in the United States, Italy and Spain gave samples during acute or convalescent COVID-19.

The V segment lost 7 bases and the J segment 0 bases; nucleotides outside the gene matches: 3. The V gene's germline CDR1 is SNHLY and CDR2 FYNNEI. This CDR3 has 15 amino acids. This clone appeared a few times. The assay was immunoSEQ multiplex PCR, and TCRdb's table has in-frame clones only and misses some. The sample includes 150,000 to 160,000 clones, approximately 80% of them seen just once. This clonotype was sampled from a man between 60 and 75 years old with acute or convalescent COVID-19. This sequence joins TRBV2 and TRBJ1-6; the match to TRBD1 covers 7 bases. Sequencing was carried out using peripheral blood. CDR3 residues: CASTRDSSYNSPLHF. CDR3 nucleotide sequence: TGTGCCAGCACAAGGGACAGCTCCTATAATTCACCCCTCCACTTT.